Below, 29 T cell receptor beta chains from the same sample are listed, as sequenced in a study of blood T cell repertoires in COVID-19. Assay: immunoSEQ multiplex PCR; the TCRdb copy retains only in-frame clones and omits some. The profile shows approximately 69,000 clones, roughly 79% of them singletons. Sequencing was carried out using peripheral blood. These receptors were taken from a man between 60 and 75 years old with acute or convalescent COVID-19.

This clone appeared a few times. The rearrangement joins TRBV7-6 to TRBJ1-2, with D unresolved. The V gene's germline CDR1 is SGHVS and CDR2 FNYEAQ. Trimming cost V 4 bases and J 8 bases, with 17 bases left between them. The CDR3 extends over 14 amino acids. The CDR3 DNA is TGTGCCAGCAGCTCATCCTCCCTAGGGAGCGGCTACACCTTC. Encoded protein: CASSSSSLGSGYTF.

CDR3 nucleotides: TGTGCCAGCAGCTCCCCCGGTACGCAGTATTTT. As protein: CASSSPGTQYF. The rearrangement uses TRBV3-1 (or the pseudogene TRBV3-2) and TRBJ2-3, with no clear D. The CDR3 extends over 11 amino acids. The ends were cut back, 5 bases at V and 8 bases at J, with 8 bases in the middle. Germline loops: CDR1 LGHDT, CDR2 YNNKEL (reference sequence).

This clone was seen more than once but under ten times. V usage is TRBV30 and J usage is TRBJ1-5; D remains unclear. Per germline, CDR1 GTSNPN and CDR2 SVGIG (reference sequence). The CDR3 totals 13 residues. Trimming cost V 3 bases and J 5 bases, with 11 bases left between them. This chain's CDR3 is CAWSDDGDQPQHF. CDR3 in DNA: TGTGCCTGGAGCGACGACGGAGATCAGCCCCAGCATTTT.

The chain links TRBV10-2 to TRBJ1-6; 7 nucleotides match TRBD1. Looked up from germline, CDR1 is WSHSY and CDR2 is SAAADI. The CDR3 has 15 residues. After removal of 3 bases from V and 6 bases from J, the junction contained 5 bases not matched to a gene. The CDR3 sequence is CASSERGQTNSPLHF. CDR3 DNA sequence: TGCGCCAGCAGTGAAAGGGGACAGACTAATTCACCCCTCCACTTT.

The genes are TRBV4-2 and TRBJ1-2; no clear D. V was shortened by 1 base and J by 5 bases, with 11 bases between the two germline ends. Germline loops: CDR1 LGHNA, CDR2 YNFKEQ. This CDR3 has 14 residues. The DNA of the CDR3 is TGTGCCAGCAGCCAAGTGGCACAGACGTATGGCTACACCTTC. Protein sequence: CASSQVAQTYGYTF.

V and J are TRBV5-6 and TRBJ2-1; 10 positions match TRBD1. There are 15 residues in the CDR3. Germline V gives CDR1 SGHDT, CDR2 YYEEEE. Trimming at V came to 4 bases and at J to 6 bases, leaving 7 bases not matched to a gene. In DNA, the CDR3 is TGTGCCAGCAGCCGACAGGGGGCCACCATCAATGAGCAGTTCTTC. It specifies CASSRQGATINEQFF.

V usage is TRBV5-6 and J usage is TRBJ2-1; maybe TRBD1 (5 bases). V was cut by 4 bases and J by 9 bases, with 20 bases left in between. This CDR3 has 15 residues. Per germline, CDR1 SGHDT and CDR2 YYEEEE. The CDR3 reads CASSPPPLVGLEQFF. For the CDR3, the DNA is TGTGCCAGCAGCCCCCCCCCGTTGGTGGGGCTTGAGCAGTTCTTC.

This chain joins TRBV7-3 and TRBJ2-3; tentative D call: TRBD1 (5 bases). Germline V gene sequence: CDR1 SGHTA, CDR2 FQGTGA. The CDR3 spans 14 residues. V was pared by 4 bases and J by 5 bases, with 13 bases between. CDR3: CASSSRVQGDTQYF. The CDR3 DNA sequence: TGTGCCAGCAGCTCCAGGGTGCAAGGAGATACGCAGTATTTT.

V gene TRBV7-2 combines with J gene TRBJ1-3; TRBD1 matches at 7 bases. CDR3 size: 14 residues. Looked up from germline, CDR1 is SGHTA and CDR2 is FQGNSA. V dropped 5 bases and J dropped 0; count of bases not matched to a gene: 1. The CDR3 reads CASSAGGSGNTIYF. CDR3 nucleotide sequence: TGTGCCAGCAGCGCAGGGGGCTCTGGAAACACCATATATTTT.

This clone came up a few times. This chain uses TRBV4-3 with TRBJ1-2; 8 bases are a match to TRBD1. Looked up from germline, CDR1 is LGHNA and CDR2 is YSLEER. The CDR3 runs 15 residues. After removal of 0 bases from V and 5 bases from J, the junction contained 5 bases not matched to a gene. CDR3 nucleotide sequence: TGCGCCAGCAGCCAAGATAGGACAGGGCGGTATGGCTACACCTTC. Translating it yields CASSQDRTGRYGYTF.

This chain connects TRBV5-4 to TRBJ1-1, with 7 bases lining up with TRBD1. CDR1 is SGHNT and CDR2 is YYREEE in the germline V gene (reference sequence). The CDR3 runs to 14 residues. Germline trimming cut 5 bases from V and 6 bases from J; bases unmatched to any gene: 10. The CDR3: CASSWDSRDSEAFF. CDR3 bases: TGTGCCAGCAGTTGGGACAGCCGGGACTCTGAAGCTTTCTTT.

The V gene is TRBV6-2 or TRBV6-3, the J gene TRBJ2-3; the match to TRBD2 covers 12 bases. V shed 6 bases, J shed 4 bases, and the junction held 5 bases outside the gene matches. This CDR3 contains 15 residues. CDR1 is MNHEY, CDR2 SVGEGT, per germline. The CDR3 DNA follows: TGTGCCAGCAGCCCCCTAGCGGGGGGGGCAGATACGCAGTATTTT. Protein sequence: CASSPLAGGADTQYF.

This clone was counted once. Additional DNA sequences in this sample encode the identical CDR3. The gene calls are TRBV19 and TRBJ1-1; a possible D gene is TRBD1 (5 bases). Germline V CDR1 and CDR2: LNHDA, SQIVND (reference sequence). CDR3 length equals 13 residues. V gave up 3 bases and J gave up 4 bases, with 9 bases separating them. The CDR3 coding sequence is TGTGCCAGTAGTATGGGGGGGGGCACTGAAGCTTTCTTT. Residues: CASSMGGGTEAFF.

V gene TRBV7-8 combines with J gene TRBJ1-6, with 7 bases aligning to TRBD1. The CDR3 consists of 15 residues. CDR1 and CDR2 (germline): SGHVS, FQNEAQ. V was pared by 4 bases and J by 6 bases, with 6 bases of the junction left unmatched. CDR3 sequence reads: CASSSGQAGNSPLHF. CDR3 sequence (DNA): TGTGCCAGCAGCTCCGGACAGGCGGGTAATTCACCCCTCCACTTT. Full variable domain (outside the CDR3, taken from reference TRBV7-8 and TRBJ1-6): GAGVSQSPRYKVAKRGQDVALRCDPISGHVSLFWYQQALGQGPEFLTYFQNEAQLDKSGLPSDRFFAERPEGSVSTLKIQRTQQEDSAVYLCASSSGQAGNSPLHFGNGTRLTVT.

V is TRBV7-8 and J is TRBJ2-1; TRBD2 matches at 14 bases. Germline loops: CDR1 SGHVS, CDR2 FQNEAQ. The CDR3 has 18 amino acids. Germline trimming cut 2 bases from V and 4 bases from J; bases unmatched to any gene: 7. CDR3 sequence (DNA): TGTGCCAGCAGCTTAAGACTAGCGGGGGGGCAGAGATACAATGAGCAGTTCTTC. Protein: CASSLRLAGGQRYNEQFF.

V and J are TRBV30 and TRBJ1-3; D gene unclear. The CDR3 length is 13 residues. Germline CDR1 and CDR2: GTSNPN and SVGIG (reference sequence). This chain's CDR3 is CVGVGVSGNTIYF. The CDR3 coding sequence is TGTGTCGGGGTTGGGGTCTCTGGAAACACCATATATTTT.

The V and J genes are TRBV19 and TRBJ2-3; 10 bases line up with TRBD1. Unmatched junction bases numbered 1, after V lost 3 bases and J lost 4 bases. Germline values: CDR1 LNHDA, CDR2 SQIVND (reference sequence). The CDR3 is 14 amino acids. The CDR3 loop is CASSMGQGPDTQYF. DNA for the CDR3: TGTGCCAGTAGTATGGGACAGGGGCCAGATACGCAGTATTTT.

This chain joins TRBV5-1 and TRBJ2-1, with D possibly TRBD1 on 6 matching bases. V was shortened by 0 bases and J by 5 bases, with 15 bases between the two germline ends. Germline V lookup: CDR1 SGHRS, CDR2 YFSETQ. The CDR3 has 16 residues. The CDR3 loop is CASSLVPDRANNEQFF. The CDR3 nucleotides read TGCGCCAGCAGCTTGGTCCCGGACAGAGCTAACAATGAGCAGTTCTTC.

The chain joins TRBV6-2 or TRBV6-3 to TRBJ2-4; 7 bases are a match to TRBD2. This CDR3 spans 17 amino acids. With V trimmed by 6 bases and J by 0 bases, 11 bases remained unmatched. The germline V gene has CDR1 MNHEY and CDR2 SVGEGT. As DNA, the CDR3 is TGTGCCAGCAGCCGAGCGGGGTCTGGACTAGCCAAAAACATTCAGTACTTC. Residues: CASSRAGSGLAKNIQYF.

The sample holds one count of this clone. The rearrangement links TRBV5-5 to TRBJ1-1; D uncertain. The CDR3 runs to 15 residues. Between the trimmed V and J ends, which lost 4 bases and 1 base, there was a span of 14 bases. Germline V CDR1 and CDR2: SGHKS, YYEKEE (reference sequence). As DNA, the CDR3 is TGTGCCAGCAGCACCCGGACCGGAGGGAACACTGAAGCTTTCTTT. Its translation is CASSTRTGGNTEAFF.

The rearrangement uses TRBV29-1 and TRBJ2-5, with a weak D call TRBD2 (5 bases). There are 15 residues in the CDR3. V lost 5 bases and J 7 bases, leaving 23 bases between the germline ends. Per the germline V gene, CDR1 is SQVTM and CDR2 is ANQGSEA. CDR3 coding DNA: TGCAGCGTTAAACTAGACTTGAACGCTGGCGGGACCCAGTACTTC. Its protein product is CSVKLDLNAGGTQYF.

V is TRBV18 and J is TRBJ2-1; 9 bases are shared with TRBD1. Germline values: CDR1 KGHSH, CDR2 LQKENI. This CDR3 has 13 amino acids. V lost 6 bases and J lost 6; bases outside the gene matches: 3. This CDR3 reads CASSLDRGNEQFF. CDR3 DNA: TGTGCCAGCTCTTTGGACAGGGGCAATGAGCAGTTCTTC.

The chain employs TRBV3-1 (or the pseudogene TRBV3-2) and TRBJ1-6; 7 bases map to TRBD1. With 4 bases clipped from V and 6 bases from J, the junction kept 9 bases outside the gene matches. This CDR3 region has 16 residues. The V gene's germline CDR1 is LGHDT and CDR2 YNNKEL (reference sequence). The CDR3 spells CASSRVGTAFNSPLHF. The CDR3 nucleotides read TGTGCCAGCAGCCGAGTCGGGACAGCCTTTAATTCACCCCTCCACTTT.

This clone occurred once. The chain links TRBV2 to TRBJ1-2, with a tentative D call TRBD1 (6 bases). V shed 4 bases and J shed 8 bases, with 14 bases lying between them. This CDR3 region has 13 residues. Germline V gene lookup returns CDR1 SNHLY and CDR2 FYNNEI. The DNA for the CDR3 is TGTGCCAGCAGTGTGACCCGGGACACCGGCTACACCTTC. Its translation: CASSVTRDTGYTF.

DNA of the CDR3: TGTGCCAGCCAATATGCGGAGAATACCGGGGAGCTGTTTTTT. Protein product: CASQYAENTGELFF. This chain connects TRBV6-5 to TRBJ2-2; D gene uncertain. With 8 bases removed from V and 5 bases from J, the gap between germline ends came to 15 bases. The CDR3 consists of 14 residues. Per germline, CDR1 MNHEY and CDR2 SVGAGI.

The V call is TRBV6-2 or TRBV6-3, the J call TRBJ1-5, with 8 positions matching TRBD1. The CDR3 totals 15 residues. CDR1 is MNHEY and CDR2 is SVGEGT in the germline V gene. The J segment lost 2 bases and the V segment lost 5 bases, leaving 5 bases of the junction unmatched. CDR3 nucleotides: TGTGCCAGCAGTGCGACAGGGGTGCGCAATCAGCCCCAGCATTTT. Its translation: CASSATGVRNQPQHF.

This chain connects TRBV19 to TRBJ1-3, with 7 bases fitting TRBD1. V lost 6 bases to trimming and J lost 0 bases; unmatched junction nucleotides: 8. The CDR3 is 16 amino acids. Germline CDR1 reads LNHDA; CDR2 reads SQIVND (reference sequence). CDR3 bases: TGTGCCAGTAGCGACAGGGTAGGCTACTCTGGAAACACCATATATTTT. The encoded protein is CASSDRVGYSGNTIYF.

V usage is TRBV7-2 and J usage is TRBJ1-6; a weak D match, TRBD1 (5 bases). The CDR3 covers 17 residues. From germline, CDR1 is SGHTA and CDR2 FQGNSA. The ends were cut back, 5 bases at V and 10 bases at J, with 24 bases in the middle. The CDR3 bases are TGTGCCAGCAGCCCTAGGGCGGGCAGCGGGAAGGGGTCACCCCTCCACTTT. It specifies CASSPRAGSGKGSPLHF. The full variable domain, its missing parts supplied by reference TRBV7-2 and TRBJ1-6, is GAGVSQSPSNKVTEKGKDVELRCDPISGHTALYWYRQSLGQGLEFLIYFQGNSAPDKSGLPSDRFSAERTGGSVSTLTIQRTQQEDSAVYLCASSPRAGSGKGSPLHFGNGTRLTVT.

The chain employs TRBV7-9 and TRBJ1-1; D might be TRBD1 (5 bases). The CDR3 runs 14 residues. CDR1 is SEHNR, CDR2 FQNEAQ, per germline (reference sequence). Trimming pared 5 bases from V and 7 bases from J, leaving 17 bases between. CDR3 DNA: TGTGCCAGCAGCCAAAGACAGCCAGTTTTTGAAGCTTTCTTT. Protein sequence: CASSQRQPVFEAFF.